The next 9 T cell receptor beta chains were all read from a single sample in a study of cytomegalovirus exposure and HLA in healthy donors. The study ran its PCR with 60 Vbeta and 13 Jbeta primers. Profiling relied on immunoSEQ multiplex PCR, and the TCRdb table lists in-frame clones only, not all of them. Of 55,000 or so clones listed, roughly 85% were seen once; the top ten hold 1.5% to 2%. The sequenced material came from PBMCs. Receptor source: a young man in good health and CMV-seronegative.

This rearrangement joins TRBV7-9 to TRBJ2-1; 9 nucleotides match TRBD1. CDR1 SEHNR and CDR2 FQNEAQ come from the germline V gene (reference sequence). The trim removed 5 bases at V and 2 bases at J, leaving 4 bases unmatched. The length of the CDR3 is 15 residues. The CDR3 DNA sequence: TGTGCCAGCAGCACAAACAGGGGGCCCTACAATGAGCAGTTCTTC. This gives the protein CASSTNRGPYNEQFF.

The rearrangement joins TRBV6-5 to TRBJ1-2, with D unclear. CDR3 length: 15 residues. The V gene's germline CDR1 is MNHEY and CDR2 SVGAGI. Deletions cut 2 bases from V and 8 bases from J, with 18 bases between. CDR3: CASSYRPPGGSGYTF. The CDR3 coding sequence is TGTGCCAGCAGTTACCGACCGCCCGGAGGTTCGGGCTACACCTTC.

The genes are TRBV10-3 and TRBJ1-2; TRBD1 aligns across 9 bases. Germline V gene data show CDR1 as ENHRY and CDR2 as SYGVKD. This CDR3 contains 14 residues. The CDR3 DNA reads TGTGCTATACAGGGACAGGGACAATACTATGGCTACACCTTC. It specifies CAIQGQGQYYGYTF.

This sequence joins TRBV19 and TRBJ2-7, with a weak D call TRBD1 (6 bases). V lost 4 bases and J 3 bases, leaving 13 bases between the germline ends. CDR1 is LNHDA and CDR2 is SQIVND in the germline V gene (reference sequence). There are 14 residues in the CDR3. This chain's CDR3 is CASSTDSGSYEQYF. CDR3 in DNA: TGTGCCAGTAGTACGGACAGTGGGAGCTACGAGCAGTACTTC.

The chain employs TRBV4-1 and TRBJ1-5; D call uncertain. Germline loops: CDR1 MGHRA, CDR2 YSYEKL. Trimming pared 4 bases from V and 8 bases from J, leaving 18 bases between. The CDR3 covers 15 residues. The CDR3 bases are TGCGCCAGCAGCCTTGGTTTCGGGTATATCGAGCCCCAGCATTTT. Translated, it gives CASSLGFGYIEPQHF.

V gene TRBV7-2 combines with J gene TRBJ2-5; D may be TRBD2 (5 bases). Germline V gene data show CDR1 as SGHTA and CDR2 as FQGNSA. This CDR3 spans 15 amino acids. Trimming left V 5 bases short and J 5 bases short, with 18 bases between. CDR3 sequence (DNA): TGTGCCAGCAGCACATGGTCCCGGGGTGTGGAGACCCAGTACTTC. It specifies CASSTWSRGVETQYF.

The V and J genes are TRBV7-2 and TRBJ1-1; TRBD1 might be the D (5 bases). From germline, CDR1 is SGHTA and CDR2 FQGNSA. V lost 4 bases and J lost 5, with 20 bases in between. The CDR3 spans 16 residues. The CDR3 is CASSSPFGGRSTEAFF. The CDR3 nucleotides read TGTGCCAGCAGCTCCCCGTTCGGGGGAAGGAGTACTGAAGCTTTCTTT.

The chain employs TRBV6-1 and TRBJ1-1; 11 bases match TRBD1. The V gene end was trimmed by 5 bases and the J gene end by 5 bases; junction bases not matched to a gene: 4. CDR3 length: 14 amino acids. Looked up from germline, CDR1 is MNHNS and CDR2 is SASEGT. For the CDR3, the DNA is TGTGCCAGCAGTCTTCGGGACAGGGGGACTGAAGCTTTCTTT. It encodes CASSLRDRGTEAFF.

The V gene is TRBV9, the J gene TRBJ1-2; 9 positions agree with TRBD1. The junction had 10 bases not matched to a gene; V was cut back by 3 bases and J by 4 bases. Germline V lookup: CDR1 SGDLS, CDR2 YYNGEE. CDR3 size: 16 residues. CDR3 in amino acids: CASSGQGQGVGYGYTF. The CDR3 DNA sequence: TGTGCCAGCAGCGGACAGGGACAGGGAGTGGGCTATGGCTACACCTTC.